This T cell receptor beta chain was obtained from a study of cytomegalovirus exposure and HLA in healthy donors. About the research overall: Early released data comprised about 90 million unique TCRs from HLA-typed donors. Study results and caveats: The study labeled 180 or so TCR beta chains cytomegalovirus-associated.

Germline loops: CDR1 MDHEN, CDR2 SYDVKM. CDR3 size: 13 residues. Trimming at V came to 5 bases and at J to 4 bases, leaving 3 bases not matched to a gene. As to this clone: The antigen remains undetermined.

In the PCR, 60 Vbeta and 13 Jbeta primers were used. Produced via immunoSEQ multiplex PCR; TCRdb's table is partial and in-frame only. The sample consists of around 200,000 clones, around 83% of them appearing once. The gene calls are TRBV28 and TRBJ1-1; 8 nucleotides agree with TRBD1. The sequence derives from a man aged 45-65 years in good health and CMV-seronegative. The sequencing input was PBMCs. The CDR3: CASSSGQGTEAFF. The CDR3, as DNA: TGTGCCAGCAGTAGCGGACAGGGCACTGAAGCTTTCTTT.